Listed below are T cell receptor beta chains from one sample, sequenced in a study of blood T cell repertoires in COVID-19. The data were produced by immunoSEQ multiplex PCR, yet TCRdb's version contains in-frame clones alone and is incomplete. Of 120,000 or so clones listed, about 80% are singletons. What was sequenced was peripheral blood. All receptors come from a man aged 55 to 70 with acute or convalescent COVID-19. Both conserved end residues are part of each CDR3. Each record gives: V gene, J gene, clone size, D gene, CDR3 DNA, CDR3 protein. A D gene is named only where the DNA matches it firmly. The size field is filled for only some rows; it gives once, few, many or a size class.

>TRBV6-4|TRBJ2-3|.|TRBD2
TGTGCCAGCAGTGACTCAGCGGGAGACACAGATACGCAGTATTTT
CASSDSAGDTDTQYF
>TRBV6-5|TRBJ1-2|.|.
TGTGCCAGCGGTTTGACAGGATACTATGGCTACACCTTC
CASGLTGYYGYTF
>TRBV28|TRBJ1-2|.|.
TGTGCCAGCAGTAGCGGGATTGACTATGGCTACACCTTC
CASSSGIDYGYTF
>TRBV30|TRBJ2-3|.|TRBD2
TGTGCCTGGAGTGTCAAAGCGGGATGGACAGATACGCAGTATTTT
CAWSVKAGWTDTQYF
>TRBV28|TRBJ2-2|.|TRBD1
TGTGCCAGCAGCCCCCTTGTAGGGGGCTTGGACACCGGGGAGCTGTTTTTT
CASSPLVGGLDTGELFF
>TRBV5-4|TRBJ1-4|.|TRBD1
TGTGCCAGCAGCTTGGGCGGGACAGGAACTAATGAAAAACTGTTTTTT
CASSLGGTGTNEKLFF
>TRBV7-3|TRBJ2-2|.|TRBD2
TGTGCCAGCAGCTTAACAAGGGAGCTAGCGGGAGTTTCCGGGGAGCTGTTTTTT
CASSLTRELAGVSGELFF
>TRBV14|TRBJ2-7|.|TRBD2
TGTGCCAGCAGCCCCCTGTCGGTAGCGGGAGCAGTCTACGAGCAGTACTTC
CASSPLSVAGAVYEQYF
>TRBV5-1|TRBJ1-2|.|TRBD1
TGCGCCAGCAGCTTAGGAGACAGGGGCTGGGGCTACACCTTC
CASSLGDRGWGYTF
>TRBV12-3/TRBV12-4|TRBJ1-1|.|.
TGTGCCAGCCACAGCTGGGACACTGAAGCTTTCTTT
CASHSWDTEAFF
>TRBV5-4|TRBJ2-4|once|TRBD2
TGTGCCAGCAGCGGAGGGACTAGCGGGACCAAAAACATTCAGTACTTC
CASSGGTSGTKNIQYF
>TRBV29-1|TRBJ2-3|.|TRBD2
TGCAGCGTTGAAGGGACTAGCGGTCGCACAGATACGCAGTATTTT
CSVEGTSGRTDTQYF
>TRBV5-1|TRBJ2-1|few|TRBD2
TGCGCCAGCATCCAGAGCGGGGGAGCCTACAATGAGCAGTTCTTC
CASIQSGGAYNEQFF
>TRBV11-2|TRBJ1-1|.|TRBD1
TGTGCCAGCAGCTTAGACCCCCAGGGGGCAAGGACTGAAGCTTTCTTT
CASSLDPQGARTEAFF
>TRBV7-9|TRBJ1-1|.|TRBD1
TGTGCCAGCAGCTTAGCGCAGGCAGGGGGCACTGAAGCTTTCTTT
CASSLAQAGGTEAFF
>TRBV5-1|TRBJ2-3|.|.
TGCGCCAGCAGCTTGCCGGGAGATACGCAGTATTTT
CASSLPGDTQYF
>TRBV5-1|TRBJ2-1|.|.
TGCGCCAGCAGTCGGGGGGCGATTTCATACAATGAGCAGTTCTTC
CASSRGAISYNEQFF
>TRBV9|TRBJ2-3|.|.
TGTGCCAGCAGTCCGCAGCAGGGTGCCAGCACAGATACGCAGTATTTT
CASSPQQGASTDTQYF
>TRBV29-1|TRBJ2-2|once|TRBD2
TGCAGCGGCGGGACTAGCGGGACCGGCGGGGAGCTGTTTTTT
CSGGTSGTGGELFF
>TRBV9|TRBJ1-1|.|TRBD1
TGTGCCAGCAGCCCTAGGACAGGGGGGAACACTGAAGCTTTCTTT
CASSPRTGGNTEAFF
>TRBV20-1|TRBJ2-1|.|.
TGCAGTGCCTCACAGGAGAATGAGCAGTTCTTC
CSASQENEQFF
>TRBV7-9|TRBJ1-2|.|TRBD1
TGTGCCAGCAGCGACAGGGGGCGCGGGTATGGCTACACCTTC
CASSDRGRGYGYTF
>TRBV28|TRBJ2-7|.|TRBD2
TGTGCCAGCAGTTTAGCCGTATTAAGCGGGAGTTCCCTCCGCGAGCAGTACTTC
CASSLAVLSGSSLREQYF
>TRBV25-1|TRBJ2-5|.|.
TGTGCCAGCTCGGAGACAGTAGAGACCCAGTACTTC
CASSETVETQYF
>TRBV28|TRBJ1-2|.|TRBD1
TGTGCCAGCAGTTTATTGGACAGGGGTCAGGGCTACACCTTC
CASSLLDRGQGYTF
>TRBV7-8|TRBJ2-1|.|.
TGTGCCAGCAGAACTGTGGCCTACAATGAGCAGTTCTTC
CASRTVAYNEQFF
>TRBV3-1/TRBV3-2|TRBJ1-2|.|TRBD1
TGTGCCAGCAGCCAAGACCCAGGGGGGAGCACCTTC
CASSQDPGGSTF
>TRBV12-5|TRBJ2-5|.|.
TGTGCTAGTGCCAAGGGGGCAGGGGGGCGAGAGACCCAGTACTTC
CASAKGAGGRETQYF
>TRBV3-1/TRBV3-2|TRBJ2-7|.|.
TGTGCCAGCAGCCTGGGATTGACAGTCTACGAGCAGTACTTC
CASSLGLTVYEQYF
>TRBV27|TRBJ2-2|.|TRBD1
TGTGCCGCCGGGACAGGGGTCACCGGGGAGCTGTTTTTT
CAAGTGVTGELFF
>TRBV28|TRBJ1-3|.|.
TGTGCGACTAAGGGCCAGAGCGGAAACACCATATATTTT
CATKGQSGNTIYF
>TRBV2|TRBJ1-5|.|.
TGTGCCAGCAGTGAGCGGGGGTCCCAGCAGCCCCAGCATTTT
CASSERGSQQPQHF
>TRBV29-1|TRBJ2-3|.|.
TGCAGCGTCCGTACCCAGACAGATACGCAGTATTTT
CSVRTQTDTQYF
>TRBV11-2|TRBJ1-1|.|.
TGTGCCAGCAGCTTAATCGTGAACACTGAAGCTTTCTTT
CASSLIVNTEAFF
>TRBV7-2|TRBJ2-7|.|.
TGTGCCAGCAGCTTAGCTTTCGGGCAGGGGCCCCGCGAGCAGTACTTC
CASSLAFGQGPREQYF